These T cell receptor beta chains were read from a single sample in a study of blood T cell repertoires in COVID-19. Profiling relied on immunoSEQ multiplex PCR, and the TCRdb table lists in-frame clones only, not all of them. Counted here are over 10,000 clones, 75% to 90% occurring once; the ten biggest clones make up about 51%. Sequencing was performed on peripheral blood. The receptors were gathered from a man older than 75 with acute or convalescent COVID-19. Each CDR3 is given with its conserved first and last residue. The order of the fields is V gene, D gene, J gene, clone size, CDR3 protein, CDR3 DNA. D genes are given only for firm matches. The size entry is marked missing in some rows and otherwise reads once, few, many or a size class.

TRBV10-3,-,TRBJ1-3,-,CAISESNLGRTASGNTIYF,TGTGCCATCAGTGAGTCGAATTTAGGTAGGACAGCCAGTGGAAACACCATATATTTT
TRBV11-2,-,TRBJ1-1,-,CASSLSSTEAFF,TGTGCCAGCAGCTTAAGTAGCACTGAAGCTTTCTTT
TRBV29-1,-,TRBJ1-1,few,CSVLDLGEAFF,TGCAGCGTCCTAGACCTGGGTGAAGCTTTCTTT
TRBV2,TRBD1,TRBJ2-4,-,CASRPGQGSRSGATKNIQYF,TGTGCCAGCAGACCGGGACAGGGTAGCAGGAGCGGGGCCACCAAAAACATTCAGTACTTC
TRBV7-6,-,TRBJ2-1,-,CASSLLAETYHEQFF,TGTGCCAGCAGCTTATTAGCGGAGACCTACCATGAGCAGTTCTTC
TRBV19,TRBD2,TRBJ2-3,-,CASSILTSGSRYTQYF,TGTGCCAGTAGTATCCTGACTAGCGGGAGCCGGTATACGCAGTATTTT
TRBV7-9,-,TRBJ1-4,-,CASSPGRGNEKLFF,TGTGCCAGCAGTCCTGGGCGGGGGAATGAAAAACTGTTTTTT
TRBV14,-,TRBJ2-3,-,CASSQFRTDTQYF,TGTGCCAGCAGCCAGTTTCGTACAGATACGCAGTATTTT
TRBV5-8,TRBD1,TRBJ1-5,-,CASSFFLGPGQPNQPQHF,TGTGCCAGCAGCTTTTTTTTGGGCCCGGGACAGCCGAATCAGCCCCAGCATTTT
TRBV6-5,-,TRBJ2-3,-,CASSSLDSYSTDTQYF,TGTGCCAGCAGTTCCCTCGACAGCTATAGCACAGATACGCAGTATTTT
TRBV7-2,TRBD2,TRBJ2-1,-,CASSLLAGVVNEQFF,TGTGCCAGCAGCTTGCTAGCGGGAGTAGTCAATGAGCAGTTCTTC
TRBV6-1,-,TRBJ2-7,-,CASSEWIREYEQYF,TGTGCCAGCAGTGAATGGATAAGGGAGTACGAGCAGTACTTC
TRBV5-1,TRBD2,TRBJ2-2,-,CASSETSGRAGELFF,TGCGCCAGCAGCGAGACTAGCGGGCGGGCCGGGGAGCTGTTTTTT
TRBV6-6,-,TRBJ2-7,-,CASSRPSSYEQYF,TGTGCCAGCAGCCGTCCCAGCTCCTACGAGCAGTACTTC
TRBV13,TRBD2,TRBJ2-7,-,CASRRSGRAYEQYF,TGTGCCAGCAGACGTAGCGGGAGGGCCTACGAGCAGTACTTC
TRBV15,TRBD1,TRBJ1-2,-,CATSRDRDRGEGYTF,TGTGCCACCAGCAGAGATAGGGACAGGGGCGAAGGCTACACCTTC
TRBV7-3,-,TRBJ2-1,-,CASALGRGSSYNEQFF,TGTGCCAGCGCCCTAGGCAGGGGTAGCTCCTACAATGAGCAGTTCTTC
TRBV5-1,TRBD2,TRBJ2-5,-,CASSLTSGQETQYF,TGCGCCAGCAGCTTGACTAGCGGCCAAGAGACCCAGTACTTC
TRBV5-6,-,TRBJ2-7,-,CASSPPTVGNEQYF,TGTGCCAGCAGCCCCCCGACAGTGGGTAACGAGCAGTACTTC
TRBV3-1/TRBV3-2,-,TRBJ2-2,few,CASSFIQTGELFF,TGTGCCAGCAGCTTCATACAAACCGGGGAGCTGTTTTTT
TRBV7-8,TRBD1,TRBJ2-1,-,CASSFRKGASYNEQFF,TGTGCCAGCAGCTTTAGAAAGGGGGCCAGTTACAATGAGCAGTTCTTC
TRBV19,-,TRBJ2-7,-,CASMRGYEQYF,TGTGCCAGTATGAGGGGGTACGAGCAGTACTTC
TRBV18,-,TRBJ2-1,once,CASSPIILGSNEQFF,TGTGCCAGCTCACCGATCATACTCGGGAGCAATGAGCAGTTCTTC
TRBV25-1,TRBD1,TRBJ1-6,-,CASSTDRVRSALHF,TGTGCCAGCAGTACCGACAGGGTCAGGTCAGCCCTCCACTTT
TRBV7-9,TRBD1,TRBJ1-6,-,CAGRDRQNSPLHF,TGTGCCGGCCGGGACAGGCAAAATTCACCCCTCCACTTT
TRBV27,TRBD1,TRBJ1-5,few,CASSRTDRGNNQPQHF,TGTGCCAGCAGTAGAACCGACAGGGGGAACAATCAGCCCCAGCATTTT
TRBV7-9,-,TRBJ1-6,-,CASRSSPDNSPLHF,TGTGCCAGCAGATCCTCCCCTGATAATTCACCCCTCCACTTT
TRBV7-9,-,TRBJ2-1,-,CASSLPRERSNEQFF,TGTGCCAGCAGCTTACCGAGGGAGCGTTCCAATGAGCAGTTCTTC
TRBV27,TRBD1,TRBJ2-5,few,CASSLWRTGAPNQETQYF,TGTGCCAGCAGTTTATGGCGGACAGGGGCCCCAAACCAAGAGACCCAGTACTTC
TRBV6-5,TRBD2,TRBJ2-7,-,CASSTSGNPSYEQYF,TGTGCCAGCAGTACTAGCGGCAACCCCTCCTACGAGCAGTACTTC
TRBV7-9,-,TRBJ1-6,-,CASSLVTVSPLHF,TGTGCCAGCAGCTTAGTAACGGTTTCACCCCTCCACTTT
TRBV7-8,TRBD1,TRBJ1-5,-,CASSYGTGDNQPQHF,TGTGCCAGCAGCTACGGGACAGGGGACAATCAGCCCCAGCATTTT
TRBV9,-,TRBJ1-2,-,CASSVAILGGGYTF,TGTGCCAGCAGCGTAGCTATCCTTGGTGGTGGCTACACCTTC
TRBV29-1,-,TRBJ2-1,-,CSVEGSGSSYNEQFF,TGCAGCGTTGAGGGAAGCGGTTCCTCCTACAATGAGCAGTTCTTC
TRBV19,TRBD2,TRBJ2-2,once,CASSLGGTNTGELFF,TGTGCCAGTAGTTTGGGGGGGACGAACACCGGGGAGCTGTTTTTT
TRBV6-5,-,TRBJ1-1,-,CASRRTDRTEAFF,TGTGCCAGCAGGAGGACAGATCGGACTGAAGCTTTCTTT
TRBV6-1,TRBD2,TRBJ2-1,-,CASSESGSMSNEQFF,TGTGCCAGCAGTGAAAGCGGGAGCATGAGCAATGAGCAGTTCTTC
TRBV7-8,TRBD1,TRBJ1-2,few,CASSKGGQGIYGYTF,TGTGCCAGCAGCAAAGGGGGACAGGGGATCTATGGCTACACCTTC